These 30 T cell receptor beta chains were sequenced from one sample in a study of T cell changes during pregnancy in multiple sclerosis. The method was immunoSEQ multiplex PCR; TCRdb's version includes in-frame clones alone and lacks a portion of them. The sample has around 45,000 clones; more than 80% are singletons. The sequences come from CD4+ T cells from peripheral blood mononuclear cells, collected before pregnancy. Receptors were obtained from a female donor with multiple sclerosis, enrolled in a pregnancy study.

V and J are TRBV19 and TRBJ1-2, with D perhaps TRBD1 (6 bases). Trimming took off 5 bases at V and 2 bases at J, with 18 bases between the two ends. Germline-derived CDR1 and CDR2 are LNHDA and SQIVND (reference sequence). There are 16 residues in the CDR3. In DNA form, the CDR3 reads TGTGCCAGTAGTTCGAAAAAACGGACAGAAAACTATGGCTACACCTTC. Translated, it gives CASSSKKRTENYGYTF.

The chain uses TRBV9 and TRBJ2-2; D possibly corresponds to TRBD2 (6 bases). Per the germline V gene, CDR1 is SGDLS and CDR2 is YYNGEE. This CDR3 has 14 amino acids. V lost 2 bases and J lost 7, with 12 bases in between. For the CDR3, the DNA is TGTGCCAGCAGCGTGGAGGGGTGGGGCGGGGAGCTGTTTTTT. Translation gives CASSVEGWGGELFF.

This rearrangement joins TRBV7-2 to TRBJ2-2; 13 bases fit TRBD2. Germline CDR1 SGHTA, CDR2 FQGNSA. With V trimmed by 6 bases and J by 2 bases, 6 bases remained unmatched. This CDR3 is built from 17 residues. Here the CDR3 reads CASSSRGLAGNTGELFF. The DNA for the CDR3 is TGTGCCAGCAGTTCGCGGGGACTAGCGGGAAACACCGGGGAGCTGTTTTTT.

V is TRBV5-1 and J is TRBJ2-7, with 9 positions matching TRBD1. The CDR3 runs 15 residues. Unmatched junction bases numbered 8, after V lost 3 bases and J lost 4 bases. Germline CDR1 SGHRS, CDR2 YFSETQ. The CDR3 loop is CASSSRGTGRYEQYF. CDR3 nucleotides: TGCGCCAGCAGCTCGCGCGGGACAGGGAGGTACGAGCAGTACTTC.

The CDR3 region is CASSRPSLYGYTF. The CDR3 bases are TGTGCCAGCAGCCGTCCTTCTCTATATGGCTACACCTTC. The chain is built from TRBV7-9 and TRBJ1-2, with D unresolved. This CDR3 spans 13 amino acids. Trimming took off 5 bases at V and 5 bases at J, with 12 bases between the two ends. From germline, CDR1 is SEHNR and CDR2 FQNEAQ (reference sequence).

The V and J genes are TRBV27 and TRBJ2-1; 12 nucleotides align to TRBD2. After removal of 4 bases from V and 4 bases from J, the junction contained 14 bases not matched to a gene. The CDR3 sequence is 19 residues long. Germline CDR1 is MNHEY and CDR2 is SMNVEV (reference sequence). The CDR3 coding sequence is TGTGCCAGCAGTTCCAAAGTACAATCCGGGACTAGCGGGTACAATGAGCAGTTCTTC. Translated, it gives CASSSKVQSGTSGYNEQFF.

The chain carries TRBV15 and TRBJ1-3; the D is unclear. This CDR3 is built from 16 residues. The germline CDR1 and CDR2 sequences are LNHNV and YYDKDF (reference sequence). Trimming removed 4 bases from V and 0 bases from J, with 13 bases in between. The CDR3 protein is CATSTRGSFSGNTIYF. The CDR3 DNA sequence: TGTGCCACCAGCACCAGAGGCTCTTTCTCTGGAAACACCATATATTTT.

V is TRBV14 and J is TRBJ2-7, with a tentative D call TRBD1 (5 bases). This CDR3 is 14 amino acids long. Trimming left V 1 base short and J 3 bases short, with 10 bases between. CDR1 is SGHDN, CDR2 FVKESK, per germline. DNA of the CDR3: TGTGCCAGCAGCCAAGCGGGCAGGGTCTACGAGCAGTACTTC. Translating gives CASSQAGRVYEQYF.

This chain connects TRBV5-1 to TRBJ2-3; possibly TRBD2 for D (6 bases). Trimming took off 0 bases at V and 0 bases at J, with 8 bases between the two ends. The germline V gene encodes CDR1 SGHRS and CDR2 YFSETQ. This CDR3 spans 15 amino acids. The CDR3 nucleotides read TGCGCCAGCAGCTTGGTCGGACTAAGCACAGATACGCAGTATTTT. Its translation: CASSLVGLSTDTQYF.

The rearrangement uses TRBV20-1 and TRBJ2-5; no clear D. This CDR3 comprises 11 residues. CDR1 is DFQATT, CDR2 SNEGSKA, per germline (reference sequence). The V end was cut by 0 bases, the J end by 4 bases, with 3 bases between. The CDR3 loop is CSARDRETQYF. The CDR3 coding sequence is TGCAGTGCTAGAGATCGAGAGACCCAGTACTTC.

The V and J genes are TRBV10-1 and TRBJ2-5, with 14 positions matching TRBD2. The ends lost 2 bases at V and 1 base at J; junction bases unmatched: 9. This CDR3 has 19 amino acids. CDR1 is WNHNN and CDR2 is SYGVQD in the germline V gene (reference sequence). This CDR3 reads CASSEGLTSGGAIQETQYF. CDR3 DNA sequence: TGCGCCAGCAGTGAGGGTTTGACTAGCGGGGGGGCAATCCAAGAGACCCAGTACTTC.

The chain employs TRBV13 and TRBJ1-5; TRBD1 matches at 10 bases. The CDR3 spans 16 residues. J lost 5 bases, V lost 0 bases, and 4 bases had no gene match. Germline CDR1 is PRHDT and CDR2 is FYEKMQ (reference sequence). CDR3 sequence reads: CASSLGGTGEYQPQHF. The CDR3 region has the DNA TGTGCCAGCAGCTTAGGGGGGACAGGGGAATATCAGCCCCAGCATTTT. The whole variable domain, remainder taken from reference TRBV13 and TRBJ1-5, is AAGVIQSPRHLIKEKRETATLKCYPIPRHDTVYWYQQGPGQDPQFLISFYEKMQSDKGSIPDRFSAQQFSDYHSELNMSSLELGDSALYFCASSLGGTGEYQPQHFGDGTRLSIL.

V is TRBV7-6 and J is TRBJ2-2, with 9 bases lining up with TRBD2. Unmatched junction bases numbered 8, after V lost 5 bases and J lost 7 bases. The CDR3 is 15 amino acids. Germline V gene sequence: CDR1 SGHVS, CDR2 FNYEAQ. The CDR3 bases are TGTGCCAGCAGCGGGGAGAGGACTAGCGTCGGGGAGCTGTTTTTT. Protein: CASSGERTSVGELFF.

The chain combines TRBV6-1 with TRBJ1-6, with TRBD1 as a possible D gene (5 bases). This CDR3 is built from 17 residues. V was cut by 2 bases and J by 3 bases, with 14 bases left in between. Germline assignment: CDR1 MNHNS and CDR2 SASEGT. CDR3 sequence: CASSESPGQRYNSPLHF. The DNA of the CDR3 is TGTGCCAGCAGTGAATCTCCAGGGCAGCGCTATAATTCACCCCTCCACTTT.

The chain uses TRBV29-1 and TRBJ2-2; maybe TRBD1 (5 bases). With 1 base removed from V and 5 bases from J, the gap between germline ends came to 8 bases. Germline assignment: CDR1 SQVTM and CDR2 ANQGSEA. The CDR3 runs to 13 residues. The CDR3 DNA sequence: TGCAGCGTTGAAGGTGGGGCGACCGGGGAGCTGTTTTTT. Translation gives CSVEGGATGELFF.

This clone was counted only a few times. This chain uses TRBV6-1 with TRBJ1-3, with a tentative D call TRBD1 (5 bases). Trimming took 6 bases from V and 3 from J, leaving 9 bases between them. This CDR3 is built from 13 residues. Germline V gene lookup returns CDR1 MNHNS and CDR2 SASEGT. CDR3 residues: CASRTENGNTIYF. The CDR3 DNA sequence: TGTGCCAGCAGGACAGAGAATGGAAACACCATATATTTT.

In DNA form, the CDR3 reads TGTGCCAGCAGAACACATGACAGGGGCACGCAGTATTTT. Translating it yields CASRTHDRGTQYF. The genes are TRBV6-5 and TRBJ2-3, with TRBD1 identical over 8 bases. V shed 6 bases and J 9 bases; nucleotides not matched to a gene: 8. The germline gives CDR1 MNHEY, CDR2 SVGAGI. There are 13 residues in the CDR3.

The gene calls are TRBV19 and TRBJ1-1; D remains ambiguous. CDR1 and CDR2 from the germline V gene are LNHDA and SQIVND (reference sequence). This CDR3 is built from 15 residues. The V end was cut by 5 bases, the J end by 0 bases, with 13 bases between. The CDR3 sequence is CASSPGFPMNTEAFF. The CDR3 DNA follows: TGTGCCAGTAGTCCGGGGTTCCCCATGAACACTGAAGCTTTCTTT.

The J gene is TRBJ2-7, the V gene TRBV28, with 8 bases matching TRBD1. CDR1 and CDR2 (germline): MDHEN, SYDVKM. J lost 3 bases, V lost 6 bases, and 7 bases had no gene match. CDR3 size: 14 residues. DNA of the CDR3: TGTGCCAGCAGCCCCCGACAGGGGAACTACGAGCAGTACTTC. As protein: CASSPRQGNYEQYF.

V gene TRBV7-3 combines with J gene TRBJ2-2, with D unclear. Germline CDR1 reads SGHTA; CDR2 reads FQGTGA. Trimming removed 1 base at V and 0 bases at J, with 6 bases between. This CDR3 region has 15 residues. Here the CDR3 reads CASSLRQANTGELFF. Written as DNA, the CDR3 is TGTGCCAGCAGCTTAAGGCAGGCGAACACCGGGGAGCTGTTTTTT.

In its sample, this clone was seen a few times. V gene TRBV7-9 combines with J gene TRBJ1-1, with no clear D. Germline V gene sequence: CDR1 SEHNR, CDR2 FQNEAQ (reference sequence). The V gene lost 2 bases and the J gene lost 4 bases, with 8 bases spanning the gap. The CDR3 has 13 residues. CDR3: CASSLIVRTEAFF. In DNA form, the CDR3 reads TGTGCCAGCAGCTTAATAGTACGCACTGAAGCTTTCTTT.

This clone is a singleton in its sample. The rearrangement joins TRBV11-2 to TRBJ2-2, with TRBD2 as a possible D gene (6 bases). This CDR3 is built from 16 residues. Trimming removed 1 base from V and 0 bases from J, with 9 bases in between. Germline loops: CDR1 SGHAT, CDR2 FQNNGV. CDR3 in DNA: TGTGCCAGCAGCTTAGGAGCGGGCGCGAACACCGGGGAGCTGTTTTTT. It codes for CASSLGAGANTGELFF.

The chain couples TRBV18 to TRBJ2-5; D not resolved. CDR3 length equals 16 residues. Trimming took 1 base from V and 0 from J, leaving 12 bases between them. The germline V gene has CDR1 KGHSH and CDR2 LQKENI. As DNA, the CDR3 is TGTGCCAGCTCACCACTAAACAGAGTAAACCAAGAGACCCAGTACTTC. Residues: CASSPLNRVNQETQYF.

The chain couples TRBV23-1 to TRBJ1-1; D remains unclear. TRBV23-1 is annotated as an ORF whose role is uncertain. With 4 bases removed from V and 11 bases from J, the gap between germline ends came to 8 bases. This CDR3 spans 10 amino acids. CDR3 DNA sequence: TGCGCCAGCAGTCCTCCCAGGGCTTTCTTT. It is translated as CASSPPRAFF.

The V call is TRBV7-8, the J call TRBJ1-3, with D perhaps TRBD1 (5 bases). The CDR3 length is 16 residues. With 5 bases removed from V and 0 bases from J, the gap between germline ends came to 14 bases. Germline CDR1 SGHVS, CDR2 FQNEAQ. The CDR3: CASSAKQAYSGNTIYF. Here the CDR3 DNA reads TGTGCCAGCAGCGCAAAACAGGCGTACTCTGGAAACACCATATATTTT.

Note on this clone: The sample contains more than one DNA sequence encoding this CDR3. The rearrangement links TRBV19 to TRBJ2-7; 8 nucleotides agree with TRBD2. With V trimmed by 4 bases and J by 1 base, 6 bases remained unmatched. This CDR3 contains 15 residues. The germline V gene has CDR1 LNHDA and CDR2 SQIVND (reference sequence). The CDR3 nucleotides are TGTGCCAGTAGTACAAGCGGGAGTAGGTCCTACGAGCAGTACTTC. It codes for CASSTSGSRSYEQYF.

The CDR3 here is CASSIAETQYF. DNA of the CDR3: TGTGCCAGTAGTATTGCGGAGACCCAGTACTTC. The chain employs TRBV19 and TRBJ2-5; D unclear. The V end lost 3 bases, the J end lost 5 bases, and 4 bases lay between the germline ends. CDR1 LNHDA and CDR2 SQIVND come from the germline V gene (reference sequence). CDR3 length equals 11 residues.

The chain is built from TRBV21-1 and TRBJ2-7; TRBD2 reflects the table's D call only, with no check against the DNA. TRBV21-1 is a pseudogene locus. The CDR3 loop spans 14 amino acids. CDR3 coding DNA: TGTGCCAGCAGCAAAGGCCCCCCGGTCGACGAGCAGTACTTC. Its translation: CASSKGPPVDEQYF.

The rearrangement joins TRBV6-6 to TRBJ1-5; 7 bases are shared with TRBD1. The germline V gene has CDR1 MNHNY and CDR2 SVGAGI (reference sequence). This CDR3 spans 15 amino acids. Germline trimming cut 6 bases from V and 3 bases from J; bases unmatched to any gene: 8. CDR3 DNA sequence: TGTGCCAGCAGGGAGGGACAGACCTACAATCAGCCCCAGCATTTT. The encoded protein is CASREGQTYNQPQHF.

CDR3 sequence reads: CASSIRGQGENYGYTF. In DNA, the CDR3 is TGTGCCAGTAGTATACGAGGACAGGGTGAGAACTATGGCTACACCTTC. The V call is TRBV19, the J call TRBJ1-2, with 8 bases lining up with TRBD1. V shed 2 bases, J shed 2 bases, and the junction held 7 bases outside the gene matches. The CDR3 covers 16 residues. Germline loops: CDR1 LNHDA, CDR2 SQIVND (reference sequence).